The TCR beta chain described here comes from a study of blood T cell repertoires in COVID-19. Across the study: Researchers got acute and convalescent COVID-19 samples from the United States, Italy and Spain. The analysed material was cDNA or gDNA that came from T cells, B-cell-depleted T cells, or PBMCs.

Germline V gives CDR1 LNHDA, CDR2 SQIVND (reference sequence). This CDR3 is 16 amino acids long. The V segment lost 5 bases and the J segment 4 bases; nucleotides outside the gene matches: 5. Only in-frame clones appear in the TCRdb table, and some are missing; sequencing was by immunoSEQ multiplex PCR. The sample lists around 70,000 clones; approximately 80% were seen once. The chain links TRBV19 to TRBJ1-6; TRBD1 matches at 10 bases. The sequence was collected from a man in his fifties or sixties with acute or convalescent COVID-19. Sequencing was done on a sample of peripheral blood. CDR3 protein: CASSPDRGGYNSPLHF. Written as DNA, the CDR3 is TGTGCCAGTAGTCCGGACAGGGGGGGGTATAATTCACCCCTCCACTTT. The full variable domain, in which reference TRBV19 and TRBJ1-6 provide the parts outside the CDR3, is DGGITQSPKYLFRKEGQNVTLSCEQNLNHDAMYWYRQDPGQGLRLIYYSQIVNDFQKGDIAEGYSVSREKKESFPLTVTSAQKNPTAFYLCASSPDRGGYNSPLHFGNGTRLTVT.